This TCR beta chain was found in a study of T-cell reconstitution after alpha-beta-depleted transplantation in children. After removal of 0 bases from V and 9 bases from J, the junction contained 5 bases not matched to a gene. Germline values: CDR1 SGHRS, CDR2 YFSETQ. The CDR3 sequence is 14 residues long. A few counts support this clonotype. Construction of the TCRbeta library involved unique molecular identifiers. MiXCR, run by TCRdb on the PCR reads, gives a single entry per CDR3 protein. The sample has under 450,000 distinct CDR3 sequences, about a sixth seen once. The V gene is TRBV5-1, the J gene TRBJ2-1; 8 nucleotides align to TRBD2. The sequences come from PBMCs, mostly from graft donor cells, collected 360 days after TCRalphabeta/CD19-depleted stem cell transplant. The sequence was obtained from a boy in the first two years of life who had a stem cell transplant for Wiskott-Aldrich syndrome, so the T cells may come from the graft donor. The CDR3 loop reads CASSLARGGTEQFF. CDR3 DNA: TGCGCCAGCAGCTTGGCCCGGGGGGGAACTGAGCAGTTCTTC.